This entry lists 3 T cell receptor beta chains sequenced from one sample in a study of identical twins. TCRdb recomputed calls from the 5' RACE reads with MiXCR, one row per CDR3 protein. Among about 460,000 distinct CDR3 sequences listed, approximately 14% were seen once. The same sample was also studied in work on yellow fever vaccine responses in identical twins.

Sequenced material: CD4+ T cells sorted from blood. These receptors all stem from a woman aged 18-29 years in good health.

V is TRBV5-4 and J is TRBJ2-1, with D perhaps assigned TRBD1 or TRBD2 (6 bases each). This CDR3 contains 15 residues. Trimming removed 4 bases from V and 4 bases from J, with 15 bases in between. Germline CDR1 and CDR2: SGHNT and YYREEE (reference sequence). CDR3 nucleotide sequence: TGTGCCAGCAGCCCACCGGGGGCGCCATACAATGAGCAGTTCTTC. It is translated as CASSPPGAPYNEQFF. The full variable domain, rest sourced from reference TRBV5-4 and TRBJ2-1, is ETGVTQSPTHLIKTRGQQVTLRCSSQSGHNTVSWYQQALGQGPQFIFQYYREEENGRGNFPPRFSGLQFPNYSSELNVNALELDDSALYLCASSPPGAPYNEQFFGPGTRLTVL.

This clonotype was observed a few times. The genes are TRBV14 and TRBJ2-2, with 9 bases aligning to TRBD1. The CDR3 spans 15 residues. Germline trimming cut 5 bases from V and 3 bases from J; bases unmatched to any gene: 4. The germline V gene encodes CDR1 SGHDN and CDR2 FVKESK. The CDR3 nucleotides are TGTGCCAGCAGCTCTACAGGGGGCTACACCGGGGAGCTGTTTTTT. Translated: CASSSTGGYTGELFF.

This rearrangement joins TRBV3-1 to TRBJ2-1; no firm D call. The CDR3 sequence is 13 residues long. Trimming pared 0 bases from V and 14 bases from J, leaving 14 bases between. Per the germline V gene, CDR1 is LGHDT and CDR2 is YNNKEL (reference sequence). CDR3 nucleotides: TGTGCCAGCAGCCAAGATCACCGGGCCCCAAAGTTCTTC. Encoded protein: CASSQDHRAPKFF.